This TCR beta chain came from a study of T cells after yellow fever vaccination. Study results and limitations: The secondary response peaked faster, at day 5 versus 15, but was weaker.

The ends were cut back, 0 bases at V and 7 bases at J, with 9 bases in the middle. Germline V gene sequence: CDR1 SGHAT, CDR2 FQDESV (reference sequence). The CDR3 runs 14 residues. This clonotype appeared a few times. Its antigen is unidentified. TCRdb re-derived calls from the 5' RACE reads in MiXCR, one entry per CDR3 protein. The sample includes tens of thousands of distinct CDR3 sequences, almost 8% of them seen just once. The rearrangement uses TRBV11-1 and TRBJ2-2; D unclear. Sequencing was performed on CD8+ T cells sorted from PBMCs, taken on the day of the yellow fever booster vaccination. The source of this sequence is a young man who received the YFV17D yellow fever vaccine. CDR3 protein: CASSLAEIGGELFF. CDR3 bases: TGTGCCAGCAGCTTAGCGGAAATCGGCGGGGAGCTGTTTTTT.